This T cell receptor beta chain emerged from a study of blood T cell repertoires in COVID-19. The method was immunoSEQ multiplex PCR; TCRdb's version includes in-frame clones alone and lacks a portion of them. The data hold 200,000 to 300,000 clones, with around four fifths observed a single time. Germline trimming cut 7 bases from V and 4 bases from J; bases unmatched to any gene: 8. Germline V gene data show CDR1 as SNHLY and CDR2 as FYNNEI. The CDR3 covers 15 residues. V usage is TRBV2 and J usage is TRBJ1-5; 9 bases fit TRBD1. The specimen was peripheral blood. The sequence was obtained from a woman aged 60-75 years with active or convalescent COVID-19. CDR3 sequence (DNA): TGTGCCAGCACAAACCTCGGGACAGGGAATCAGCCCCAGCATTTT. As protein: CASTNLGTGNQPQHF.